This is a list of T cell receptor beta chains from one sample in a study of T cell clones after liver transplantation. Generated by immunoSEQ multiplex PCR, the TCRdb table keeps only in-frame clones and is missing some. The table has roughly 100,000 clones, roughly 80% seen once. The source was CD4+ T cells from blood, collected approximately 43 months after liver transplant. Every receptor here comes from a human patient who received a liver transplant. A subset of T cells may come from the graft donor. Each CDR3 is given with its conserved first and last residue. Fields, in order: clone size, J gene, D gene, V gene, CDR3 DNA, CDR3 protein. D genes are given only for firm matches. For some rows the clone size is stated as once, few or many, or as a class when expanded; others skip it.

clone size: -; J gene: TRBJ1-1; D gene: -; V gene: TRBV6-1; CDR3 DNA: TGTGCCAGCAGGAGAGCTATGAACACTGAAGCTTTCTTT; CDR3 protein: CASRRAMNTEAFF
clone size: -; J gene: TRBJ2-7; D gene: -; V gene: TRBV7-8; CDR3 DNA: TGTGCCAGCAGCTTCGGGGGAGTATCCTCCTACGAGCAGTACTTC; CDR3 protein: CASSFGGVSSYEQYF
clone size: once; J gene: TRBJ1-3; D gene: -; V gene: TRBV9; CDR3 DNA: TGTGCCAGCAGCGTAGTACAGACTCTCTCTGGAAACACCATATATTTT; CDR3 protein: CASSVVQTLSGNTIYF
clone size: once; J gene: TRBJ2-3; D gene: TRBD2; V gene: TRBV11-3; CDR3 DNA: TGTGCCAGCAGTTATAGCGGGGGGGCCCGCACAGATACGCAGTATTTT; CDR3 protein: CASSYSGGARTDTQYF
clone size: few; J gene: TRBJ2-5; D gene: TRBD1; V gene: TRBV5-5; CDR3 DNA: TGTGCCAGCAGCTGGGGACAGCTAAAAGAGACCCAGTACTTC; CDR3 protein: CASSWGQLKETQYF
clone size: once; J gene: TRBJ1-2; D gene: TRBD1; V gene: TRBV18; CDR3 DNA: TGTGCCAGCTCACCAGGGACAGGCACTAACTATGGCTACACCTTC; CDR3 protein: CASSPGTGTNYGYTF
clone size: few; J gene: TRBJ2-7; D gene: -; V gene: TRBV9; CDR3 DNA: TGTGCCAGCAGCGTAGAGGGGAGCTCCTACGAGCAGTACTTC; CDR3 protein: CASSVEGSSYEQYF
clone size: -; J gene: TRBJ1-1; D gene: -; V gene: TRBV18; CDR3 DNA: TGTGCCAGCTCACCTTTTGGACTTGGGAACACTGAAGCTTTCTTT; CDR3 protein: CASSPFGLGNTEAFF
clone size: -; J gene: TRBJ1-6; D gene: -; V gene: TRBV4-3; CDR3 DNA: TGCGCCAGCGGTAACTGGGAGGCCCTCCACTTT; CDR3 protein: CASGNWEALHF
clone size: -; J gene: TRBJ1-5; D gene: -; V gene: TRBV19; CDR3 DNA: TGTGCCAGTAGTAGAGCGGGGCTTAGCAATCAGCCCCAGCATTTT; CDR3 protein: CASSRAGLSNQPQHF
clone size: -; J gene: TRBJ2-1; D gene: -; V gene: TRBV5-1; CDR3 DNA: TGCGCCAGCGCAGTCTCCCTCTCAACCACGACTACGTTCTTC; CDR3 protein: CASAVSLSTTTTFF
clone size: -; J gene: TRBJ1-1; D gene: -; V gene: TRBV19; CDR3 DNA: TGTGCCAGCCCCGCGAATAACCAGGAGATGAACACTGAAGCTTTCTTT; CDR3 protein: CASPANNQEMNTEAFF
clone size: -; J gene: TRBJ1-3; D gene: -; V gene: TRBV28; CDR3 DNA: TGTGCCAGCAGTTTAGGACAAAATGGTGCCACCATATATTTT; CDR3 protein: CASSLGQNGATIYF
clone size: -; J gene: TRBJ1-1; D gene: -; V gene: TRBV7-3; CDR3 DNA: TGTGCCAGCAGCTTAGAACCGCTAACGAACACTGAAGCTTTCTTT; CDR3 protein: CASSLEPLTNTEAFF
clone size: -; J gene: TRBJ2-1; D gene: -; V gene: TRBV5-1; CDR3 DNA: TGCGCCAGCAGCTTGGGAGGGGCCTTCTCCTACAATGAGCAGTTCTTC; CDR3 protein: CASSLGGAFSYNEQFF
clone size: -; J gene: TRBJ1-1; D gene: TRBD1; V gene: TRBV28; CDR3 DNA: TGTGCCAGCAGTCCGCGGAATCGACAGGGCACTGAAGCTTTCTTT; CDR3 protein: CASSPRNRQGTEAFF
clone size: -; J gene: TRBJ2-3; D gene: -; V gene: TRBV10-1; CDR3 DNA: TGCGCCAGCAGTGAGGGGACCCGTAGCACAGATACGCAGTATTTT; CDR3 protein: CASSEGTRSTDTQYF
clone size: -; J gene: TRBJ1-1; D gene: -; V gene: TRBV5-6; CDR3 DNA: TGTGCCAGCAGCTTGGACCAGGGTGAAGCTTTCTTT; CDR3 protein: CASSLDQGEAFF
clone size: -; J gene: TRBJ1-1; D gene: -; V gene: TRBV10-3; CDR3 DNA: TGTGCCATCAGTGGTGTGGAGCGCGGCACTGAAGCTTTCTTT; CDR3 protein: CAISGVERGTEAFF
clone size: -; J gene: TRBJ2-1; D gene: -; V gene: TRBV11-2; CDR3 DNA: TGTGCCAGCAGCTTAGAACGAGGGAATGAGCAGTTCTTC; CDR3 protein: CASSLERGNEQFF
clone size: once; J gene: TRBJ2-3; D gene: -; V gene: TRBV2; CDR3 DNA: TGTGCCAGCAGTGAGGGCGGGGACACCCGCTCAGATACGCAGTATTTT; CDR3 protein: CASSEGGDTRSDTQYF
clone size: -; J gene: TRBJ2-7; D gene: TRBD1; V gene: TRBV29-1; CDR3 DNA: TGCAGCGCCCGGGACAGGGGGCCGGGGGAGCAGTACTTC; CDR3 protein: CSARDRGPGEQYF
clone size: -; J gene: TRBJ2-2; D gene: -; V gene: TRBV28; CDR3 DNA: TGTGCCAGCTGCAGGGCGGTCACCGGGGAGCTGTTTTTT; CDR3 protein: CASCRAVTGELFF
clone size: -; J gene: TRBJ1-1; D gene: -; V gene: TRBV6-5; CDR3 DNA: TGTGCCAGCAGTTACTGGGAAGGGAACACTGAAGCTTTCTTT; CDR3 protein: CASSYWEGNTEAFF
clone size: once; J gene: TRBJ2-1; D gene: TRBD2; V gene: TRBV15; CDR3 DNA: TGTGCCACCAGCAGAGACCGTAGCGGGAGAAGCTCCTACAATGAGCAGTTCTTC; CDR3 protein: CATSRDRSGRSSYNEQFF
clone size: few; J gene: TRBJ1-1; D gene: -; V gene: TRBV5-1; CDR3 DNA: TGCGCCAGCCAGGGACCGGGGGCTGAAGCTTTCTTT; CDR3 protein: CASQGPGAEAFF
clone size: -; J gene: TRBJ2-3; D gene: TRBD2; V gene: TRBV7-8; CDR3 DNA: TGTGCCAGCAGCCAACGACCTGGGACTAGCGGAGATACGCAGTATTTT; CDR3 protein: CASSQRPGTSGDTQYF
clone size: once; J gene: TRBJ2-4; D gene: TRBD2; V gene: TRBV29-1; CDR3 DNA: TGCAGCCACACGGGGGGGGTAGCGGGACAAAACATTCAGTACTTC; CDR3 protein: CSHTGGVAGQNIQYF
clone size: -; J gene: TRBJ2-6; D gene: -; V gene: TRBV5-1; CDR3 DNA: TGCGCCAGCTCAAAGGGACTGCCTTTCTCTGGGGCCAACGTCCTGACTTTC; CDR3 protein: CASSKGLPFSGANVLTF
clone size: once; J gene: TRBJ1-4; D gene: -; V gene: TRBV5-1; CDR3 DNA: TGCGCCAGCAGCTTGATTGACCAAAATGAAAAACTGTTTTTT; CDR3 protein: CASSLIDQNEKLFF
clone size: once; J gene: TRBJ1-1; D gene: -; V gene: TRBV7-9; CDR3 DNA: TGTGCCAGCAGCCCCATCCTTGAAGCTTTCTTT; CDR3 protein: CASSPILEAFF
clone size: -; J gene: TRBJ2-5; D gene: TRBD2; V gene: TRBV19; CDR3 DNA: TGTGCCAGTAGTATAGACGGGACTAGCTCAGCCCAGTACTTC; CDR3 protein: CASSIDGTSSAQYF
clone size: -; J gene: TRBJ2-2; D gene: -; V gene: TRBV7-3; CDR3 DNA: TGTGCCAGCACCGGGTCGGTCTACACCGGGGAGCTGTTTTTT; CDR3 protein: CASTGSVYTGELFF
clone size: -; J gene: TRBJ1-2; D gene: TRBD1; V gene: TRBV5-1; CDR3 DNA: TGCGCCAGCAGCTTGGGGGGACAGAGCTATGGCTACACCTTC; CDR3 protein: CASSLGGQSYGYTF
clone size: -; J gene: TRBJ2-7; D gene: -; V gene: TRBV7-8; CDR3 DNA: TGTGCCAGCACCCCTAGGAGGTGGGGAGGCGAGCAGTACTTC; CDR3 protein: CASTPRRWGGEQYF
clone size: -; J gene: TRBJ2-3; D gene: -; V gene: TRBV27; CDR3 DNA: TGTGCCAGCAGCCTAGTAGGGACAGATACGCAGTATTTT; CDR3 protein: CASSLVGTDTQYF
clone size: -; J gene: TRBJ1-1; D gene: -; V gene: TRBV5-1; CDR3 DNA: TGCGCCAGCAGCCGGGCCTCGACAGGTTTTGCTGAAGCTTTCTTT; CDR3 protein: CASSRASTGFAEAFF
clone size: -; J gene: TRBJ2-2; D gene: -; V gene: TRBV4-1; CDR3 DNA: TGCGCCAGCAGCCAAAGAGGTCCTGCGAACACCGGGGAGCTGTTTTTT; CDR3 protein: CASSQRGPANTGELFF
clone size: few; J gene: TRBJ2-1; D gene: TRBD2; V gene: TRBV7-3; CDR3 DNA: TGTGCCAGCAGCCCGAGGGGGGCGGGAGGGCCGGTGAATGAGCAGTTCTTC; CDR3 protein: CASSPRGAGGPVNEQFF
clone size: -; J gene: TRBJ2-2; D gene: TRBD2; V gene: TRBV4-1; CDR3 DNA: TGCGCCAGCAGCCAAGATACGACTAGCGGGAGGAACACCGGGGAGCTGTTTTTT; CDR3 protein: CASSQDTTSGRNTGELFF
clone size: -; J gene: TRBJ1-4; D gene: -; V gene: TRBV30; CDR3 DNA: TGTGCCTGGAGTGTAGATAGCGGCCGGAATGAAAAACTGTTTTTT; CDR3 protein: CAWSVDSGRNEKLFF
clone size: -; J gene: TRBJ1-1; D gene: TRBD1; V gene: TRBV18; CDR3 DNA: TGTGCCAGCTCACCAAGACAGGGGTCTGAAGCTTTCTTT; CDR3 protein: CASSPRQGSEAFF
clone size: -; J gene: TRBJ1-1; D gene: -; V gene: TRBV7-9; CDR3 DNA: TGTGCCAGCAGCTTAGGTAGGGGGAGACTCTTT; CDR3 protein: CASSLGRGRLF
clone size: once; J gene: TRBJ1-2; D gene: TRBD1; V gene: TRBV27; CDR3 DNA: TGTGCCAGCAGTTCCATGGACAGGGACGGCTACACCTTC; CDR3 protein: CASSSMDRDGYTF
clone size: -; J gene: TRBJ2-1; D gene: -; V gene: TRBV7-2; CDR3 DNA: TGTGCCAGCAGCTTAGATCGAGGGACATCCTACAATGAGCAGTTCTTC; CDR3 protein: CASSLDRGTSYNEQFF